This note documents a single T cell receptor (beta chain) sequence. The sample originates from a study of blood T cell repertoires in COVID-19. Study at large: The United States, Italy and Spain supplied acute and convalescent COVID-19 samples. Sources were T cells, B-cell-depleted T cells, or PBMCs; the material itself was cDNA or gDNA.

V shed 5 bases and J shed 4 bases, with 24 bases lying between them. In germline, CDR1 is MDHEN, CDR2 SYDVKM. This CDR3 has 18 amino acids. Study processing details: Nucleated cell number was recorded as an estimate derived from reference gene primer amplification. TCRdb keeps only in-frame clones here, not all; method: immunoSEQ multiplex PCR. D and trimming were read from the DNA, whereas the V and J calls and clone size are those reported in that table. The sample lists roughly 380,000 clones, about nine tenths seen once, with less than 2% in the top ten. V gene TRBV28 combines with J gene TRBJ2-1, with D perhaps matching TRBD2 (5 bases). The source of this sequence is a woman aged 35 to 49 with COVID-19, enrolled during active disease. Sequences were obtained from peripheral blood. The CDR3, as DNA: TGTGCCAGCAGTGGATTGATCGGGGTCACACCCCCTTACAATGAGCAGTTCTTC. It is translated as CASSGLIGVTPPYNEQFF.